The source of this T cell receptor beta chain is a study of blood T cells in healthy people across ages. PCR was performed a second time for 7 to 11 cycles using a sample-barcoded 5' primer and a J-beta primer mix. TCRdb processed the 5' RACE reads anew with MiXCR; each CDR3 protein has one entry. The repertoire consists of about 800,000 distinct CDR3 sequences, with around half occurring once and the leading ten covering around 18%. The CDR3 is 16 residues long. V was cut by 5 bases and J by 0 bases, with 15 bases left in between. Germline V gene lookup returns CDR1 MNHNS and CDR2 SASEGT. This clonotype has a handful of counts.

The material sequenced was blood. The chain recombines TRBV6-1 with TRBJ2-3; D remains unclear. The TCR was taken from a man of 80 years or more in good health. For the CDR3, the DNA is TGTGCCAGCAGTCGAAGGGCCAGCCCAAGCACAGATACGCAGTATTTT. It encodes CASSRRASPSTDTQYF.